The next 17 T cell receptor beta chains were all read from a single sample in a study of metastatic and nonmetastatic thyroid tumors. TCRdb re-clonotyped the PCR reads through MiXCR. In the table there are 43,000 or so clones, less than 5% of which are singletons. The entire patient cohort was treatment-naive prior to thyroid surgery. Sequenced input: blood. The receptors shown here come from a female donor with papillary thyroid cancer or a benign thyroid nodule (not recorded which). Some clones in this sample may be carry-over from other donors' samples.

This clone was seen more than once but under ten times. The rearrangement links TRBV12-3 or TRBV12-4 to TRBJ1-1; maybe TRBD1 (6 bases). The length of the CDR3 is 14 residues. Trimming left V 7 bases short and J 5 bases short, with 17 bases between. The CDR3 sequence: CASTPEKGVTEAFF. The CDR3 region has the DNA TGTGCCAGCACTCCGGAAAAGGGGGTAACTGAAGCTTTCTTT.

This clone was found a few times. This chain joins TRBV4-1 and TRBJ2-2; 7 bases fit TRBD2. CDR1 and CDR2 (germline): MGHRA, YSYEKL. The CDR3 is 20 residues long. After removal of 0 bases from V and 1 base from J, the junction contained 14 bases not matched to a gene. For the CDR3, the DNA is TGCGCCAGCAGCCAAGATCCCTCCCGGGTGCAGCGGGGGAACACCGGGGAGCTGTTTTTT. This gives the protein CASSQDPSRVQRGNTGELFF.

The sample holds many counts of this clone. The V and J genes are TRBV30 and TRBJ2-5; 9 positions agree with TRBD2. The CDR3 is 15 residues long. In germline, CDR1 is GTSNPN, CDR2 SVGIG (reference sequence). Trimming at V came to 1 base and at J to 5 bases, leaving 8 bases not matched to a gene. For the CDR3, the DNA is TGTGCCTGGAGTGCGCTAGCGGGATTTTCGGAGACCCAGTACTTC. It encodes CAWSALAGFSETQYF.

This clone was recorded many times. The chain employs TRBV19 and TRBJ2-2; TRBD1 aligns across 11 bases. Germline V gives CDR1 LNHDA, CDR2 SQIVND (reference sequence). CDR3 length: 16 amino acids. V lost 5 bases and J lost 4; bases outside the gene matches: 6. CDR3 DNA sequence: TGTGCCAGTAGTCCACCCGGGACAGGGGGCACCGGGGAGCTGTTTTTT. Protein product: CASSPPGTGGTGELFF.

This clone was found many times. V is TRBV9 and J is TRBJ2-1, with D possibly matching TRBD2 (6 bases). The V gene's germline CDR1 is SGDLS and CDR2 YYNGEE. The CDR3 length is 15 residues. Trimming stripped 4 bases from V and 0 bases from J, with 11 bases between. CDR3 nucleotides: TGTGCCAGCAGCTTGAGACTAGTCTCCTACAATGAGCAGTTCTTC. Amino acid sequence: CASSLRLVSYNEQFF.

This clone was recorded a few times. The chain combines TRBV6-9 with TRBJ2-5; possible D gene TRBD1, 5 bases. Germline V lookup: CDR1 MNHGY, CDR2 SVAAGI. This CDR3 comprises 15 residues. Between the trimmed V and J ends, which lost 5 bases and 2 bases, there was a span of 15 bases. The CDR3, as DNA: TGTGCCAGCAGTGAATCATGGGGCCTACAAGAGACCCAGTACTTC. Protein sequence: CASSESWGLQETQYF.

About this clone itself: Given a much more abundant clone one base away, this may be a read error. The V gene is TRBV11-3, the J gene TRBJ2-5; 9 positions agree with TRBD2. V was clipped by 5 bases and J by 4 bases; unmatched bases: 8. The CDR3 totals 15 residues. The germline V gene encodes CDR1 SGHNT and CDR2 YENEEA. The CDR3 DNA reads TGTGCCAGCAGCCCTTGGACTAGCGTGAGAGAGACCCAGTACTTC. Encoded protein: CASSPWTSVRETQYF.

Comment on this clone: At one of its ends the junction is not consistent with the germline gene, which may arise from a read error. The rearrangement uses TRBV7-3 and TRBJ2-7; D may be TRBD1 or TRBD2 (5 bases each). Germline values: CDR1 SGHTA, CDR2 FQGTGA. The CDR3 runs 12 residues. In DNA form, the CDR3 reads TGTGCCAGCAGCCAGGCCTCGGGACCTATAGACTTC. Amino acids: CASSQASGPIDF.

There are many counts of this clone. The chain carries TRBV5-1 and TRBJ2-5; TRBD2 agrees at 12 bases. V was pared by 4 bases and J by 5 bases, with 9 bases of the junction left unmatched. Germline-derived CDR1 and CDR2 are SGHRS and YFSETQ. This CDR3 is built from 16 residues. The CDR3 bases are TGCGCCAGCAGCGGCGGGACTAGCGGGCTGGGGGAGACCCAGTACTTC. Amino acid sequence: CASSGGTSGLGETQYF.

This clone was seen only a few times. A much larger clonotype is one base distant, so this may be a read error. V and J are TRBV7-2 and TRBJ2-4; TRBD2 matches at 9 bases. This CDR3 region has 17 residues. CDR1 and CDR2 (germline): SGHTA, FQGNSA. With V trimmed by 6 bases and J by 0 bases, 9 bases remained unmatched. The CDR3 nucleotides are TGTGCCAGCAGAAAAAGGTCTAGCGGGGTAGCCAAAAACATTCAGTACTTC. Residues: CASRKRSSGVAKNIQYF.

The table lists this clone with many counts. The chain combines TRBV30 with TRBJ2-2; D ambiguous. CDR1 is GTSNPN and CDR2 is SVGIG in the germline V gene (reference sequence). The CDR3 length is 13 residues. The CDR3 protein is CAYTSLGPGELFF. The CDR3 nucleotides are TGTGCTTACACGAGCCTAGGCCCCGGGGAGCTGTTTTTT.

There are a few counts of this clone. The chain recombines TRBV19 with TRBJ1-4; D is ambiguous. The CDR3 runs to 21 residues. Germline CDR1 and CDR2: LNHDA and SQIVND (reference sequence). CDR3 sequence (DNA): TGTGTCAGCACCCCTGAGACGGGGTTATTATCGGGATCCCCCACTAATGAAAAACTGTTTTTT. This codes for CVSTPETGLLSGSPTNEKLFF.

This clone is classed as medium-sized (0.01 to 0.1%). V and J are TRBV6-1 and TRBJ2-7; D gene uncertain. Trimming left V 0 bases short and J 2 bases short, with 8 bases between. This CDR3 comprises 14 residues. CDR1 and CDR2 from the germline V gene are MNHNS and SASEGT. The CDR3, as DNA: TGTGCCAGCAGTGAAGCACACTTAACCTACGAGCAGTACTTC. Encoded protein: CASSEAHLTYEQYF.

The sample holds many counts of this clone. The rearrangement joins TRBV29-1 to TRBJ1-1; D gene unclear. The length of the CDR3 is 13 residues. Trimming cost V 4 bases and J 0 bases, with 9 bases left between them. Germline-derived CDR1 and CDR2 are SQVTM and ANQGSEA. CDR3 sequence: CSVVGIMNTEAFF. The CDR3 region has the DNA TGCAGCGTTGTCGGGATTATGAACACTGAAGCTTTCTTT.

This clone was detected ten times or more. The chain has TRBV20-1 and TRBJ2-7; 7 bases match TRBD2. Germline V gene sequence: CDR1 DFQATT, CDR2 SNEGSKA (reference sequence). The CDR3 runs to 13 residues. Trimming cost V 3 bases and J 6 bases; bases outside gene matches: 8. The CDR3 sequence is CSARNSGIFEQYF. The DNA of the CDR3 is TGCAGTGCTAGGAACAGCGGGATTTTCGAGCAGTACTTC.

This clone came up many times. This CDR3 is CASSLETYNSPLHF. In nucleotides, the CDR3 is TGTGCCAGCAGCTTAGAAACTTATAATTCACCCCTCCACTTT. This chain links TRBV11-2 with TRBJ1-6; D is unclear. Looked up from germline, CDR1 is SGHAT and CDR2 is FQNNGV. The CDR3 runs 14 residues. The V and J ends lost 0 bases and 4 bases respectively, with 4 bases between them.

This clone was seen ten or more times. The J gene is TRBJ1-4, the V gene TRBV9; 8 nucleotides align to TRBD1. The V segment lost 2 bases and the J segment 8 bases; nucleotides outside the gene matches: 11. CDR1 and CDR2 from the germline V gene are SGDLS and YYNGEE. The CDR3 spans 16 residues. The CDR3 loop is CASSVGPGTGHEKLFF. In DNA form, the CDR3 reads TGTGCCAGCAGCGTTGGACCCGGGACAGGCCACGAAAAACTGTTTTTT. The variable domain in full, completed from reference TRBV9 and TRBJ1-4, reads DSGVTQTPKHLITATGQRVTLRCSPRSGDLSVYWYQQSLDQGLQFLIQYYNGEERAKGNILERFSAQQFPDLHSELNLSSLELGDSALYFCASSVGPGTGHEKLFFGSGTQLSVL.